This TCR beta chain was captured by sequencing in a study of cytomegalovirus exposure and HLA in healthy donors. V lost 5 bases, J lost 4 bases, and 14 bases lay in between. The CDR3 is 14 amino acids. CDR1 is SGHTA and CDR2 is FQGNSA in the germline V gene. Primers: 60 Vbeta forward and 13 Jbeta reverse. TCRdb's copy holds only in-frame clones and misses some; the assay was immunoSEQ multiplex PCR. The top ten hold approximately 7.1% of the sample, which has 150,000 to 200,000 clones, around 76% seen once. The study, taken as a whole, reports: Later analysis identified a missense DCLRE1C variant that was linked to TCR beta V- and J-gene trimming. A later analysis linked 15,000 to 20,000 TCR beta sequences to HLA alleles at 0.05 false discovery rate.

For this clone: As yet, its antigen is unknown.

Input material: PBMCs. The gene calls are TRBV7-2 and TRBJ1-1; D is ambiguous. This receptor was taken from a man aged 40-50 years in good health and CMV-seropositive. The chain's CDR3 is CASSLGGEGTEAFF. Written as DNA, the CDR3 is TGTGCCAGCAGCCTCGGAGGTGAGGGCACTGAAGCTTTCTTT.